Presented here are 22 T cell receptor beta chains from one specimen sequenced in a study of blood T cell repertoires in COVID-19. Here immunoSEQ multiplex PCR was the method, and the copy in TCRdb shows in-frame clones only, minus some. The sample consists of more than 250,000 clones, roughly 90% of them appearing once. The sequencing sample was made of PBMCs or T cells enriched from blood (not recorded which). These TCRs come from a woman in her twenties or thirties who had recovered from COVID-19.

The count of this clone is one. V gene TRBV7-2 combines with J gene TRBJ1-1; unclear D gene. V gave up 3 bases and J gave up 5 bases, with 7 bases separating them. The CDR3 loop spans 12 amino acids. Germline V CDR1 and CDR2: SGHTA, FQGNSA. CDR3 DNA: TGTGCCAGCAGCTTTGGGCTAACTGAAGCTTTCTTT. Protein: CASSFGLTEAFF.

The chain combines TRBV19 with TRBJ2-7; 10 bases align to TRBD2. Losses at the gene ends were 10 bases for V and 3 bases for J; bases not matched to a gene: 12. Germline loops: CDR1 LNHDA, CDR2 SQIVND (reference sequence). The CDR3 totals 15 residues. CDR3 residues: CATGKSGRVDYEQYF. CDR3 bases: TGTGCCACAGGGAAGAGCGGGAGGGTAGACTACGAGCAGTACTTC.

This chain joins TRBV3-1 (or the pseudogene TRBV3-2) and TRBJ2-2, with D uncertain. This CDR3 contains 17 residues. V was shortened by 1 base and J by 6 bases, with 18 bases between the two germline ends. Germline CDR1 reads LGHDT; CDR2 reads YNNKEL (reference sequence). CDR3 coding DNA: TGTGCCAGCAGCCAAGTTGGTCTGGTGAGATTAGCCGGGGAGCTGTTTTTT. Protein: CASSQVGLVRLAGELFF.

This rearrangement joins TRBV14 to TRBJ1-3; tentatively, D is TRBD1 (5 bases). The germline V and J ends were trimmed by 4 bases and 0 bases, with 16 bases remaining between them. This CDR3 spans 17 amino acids. Germline V lookup: CDR1 SGHDN, CDR2 FVKESK. CDR3 sequence: CASSPRGVTYSGNTIYF. The CDR3 nucleotides are TGTGCCAGCAGCCCTCGGGGGGTGACTTACTCTGGAAACACCATATATTTT.

The table lists this clone with a count of one. The chain is built from TRBV21-1 and TRBJ1-1. TRBV21-1 is a pseudogene. There are 14 residues in the CDR3. CDR3 coding DNA: TGTGCCAGCAACCAGACGGGGGTTGACACTGAAGCTTTCTTT. As protein: CASNQTGVDTEAFF.

J is TRBJ1-1 and V is TRBV4-1, with D hard to call. This CDR3 has 13 amino acids. Trimming took off 4 bases at V and 1 base at J, with 7 bases between the two ends. CDR1 and CDR2 (germline): MGHRA, YSYEKL. CDR3 amino acids: CASSLASNTEAFF. CDR3 sequence (DNA): TGCGCCAGCAGCCTAGCTTCGAACACTGAAGCTTTCTTT.

The chain couples TRBV2 to TRBJ2-2; D might be TRBD2 (5 bases). The germline V gene encodes CDR1 SNHLY and CDR2 FYNNEI. Trimming pared 4 bases from V and 0 bases from J, leaving 12 bases between. The CDR3 length is 16 residues. CDR3 in DNA: TGTGCCAGCAGTGGGGCCGTCGGGGCGAACACCGGGGAGCTGTTTTTT. This codes for CASSGAVGANTGELFF.

V gene TRBV5-6 combines with J gene TRBJ2-7; 8 positions match TRBD2. Germline values: CDR1 SGHDT, CDR2 YYEEEE. V was pared by 1 base and J by 1 base, with 4 bases of the junction left unmatched. The CDR3 sequence is 15 residues long. The CDR3 reads CASSLIAGQSYEQYF. In nucleotides, the CDR3 is TGTGCCAGCAGCTTGATAGCGGGGCAATCCTACGAGCAGTACTTC.

The chain joins TRBV27 to TRBJ1-2; D is possibly TRBD1 (6 bases). V lost 5 bases to trimming and J lost 7 bases, with 20 bases between them. CDR1 and CDR2 from the germline V gene are MNHEY and SMNVEV (reference sequence). This CDR3 has 15 amino acids. CDR3 amino acids: CASSHYRDTFPGYTF. In DNA form, the CDR3 reads TGTGCCAGCAGTCACTACCGGGACACCTTCCCTGGCTACACCTTC.

This chain joins TRBV28 and TRBJ2-7, with 13 bases matching TRBD2. The CDR3 consists of 15 residues. V shed 5 bases and J 4 bases; nucleotides not matched to a gene: 5. Germline V CDR1 and CDR2: MDHEN, SYDVKM. The chain's CDR3 is CASSRGLAGDYEQYF. The CDR3 DNA reads TGTGCCAGCAGTCGTGGACTAGCGGGAGATTACGAGCAGTACTTC.

The chain employs TRBV24-1 and TRBJ2-3, with 12 nucleotides matching TRBD2. V lost 4 bases to trimming and J lost 13 bases; unmatched junction nucleotides: 14. The CDR3 covers 16 residues. Germline V gene lookup returns CDR1 KGHDR and CDR2 SFDVKD. The CDR3 here is CATSEYTLAGGRGKYF. As DNA, the CDR3 is TGTGCCACCAGTGAATACACCCTAGCGGGGGGGAGAGGGAAGTATTTT.

This chain connects TRBV6-6 to TRBJ1-4; D not resolved. V was cut by 6 bases and J by 3 bases, with 11 bases left in between. The CDR3 is 14 amino acids. Germline assignment: CDR1 MNHNY and CDR2 SVGAGI (reference sequence). This CDR3 is CASSKGAANEKLFF. The CDR3 DNA sequence: TGTGCCAGCAGCAAGGGAGCTGCTAATGAAAAACTGTTTTTT.

In regard to this clone: The junction departs from the called germline gene at one end, perhaps through a read error. This sequence joins TRBV6-1 and TRBJ1-2, with TRBD1 matching over 9 bases. Germline assignment: CDR1 MNHNS and CDR2 SASEGT. There are 17 residues in the CDR3. CDR3 nucleotides: TGTGCCAGCAGTCAAGCGGTCCCCGGGACAGGGAACTATGGCTACACCTTC. It specifies CASSQAVPGTGNYGYTF.

The genes are TRBV6-6 and TRBJ1-4; 8 nucleotides line up with TRBD1. There are 15 residues in the CDR3. The trim removed 2 bases at V and 8 bases at J, leaving 7 bases unmatched. Germline V gives CDR1 MNHNY, CDR2 SVGAGI (reference sequence). The CDR3 loop is CASSYPDRAWEKLFF. CDR3 nucleotide sequence: TGTGCCAGCAGTTACCCGGACAGGGCTTGGGAAAAACTGTTTTTT.

This sequence joins TRBV11-2 and TRBJ1-4; the D gene is possibly TRBD1 (5 bases). The CDR3 is 14 amino acids. With 4 bases removed from V and 8 bases from J, the gap between germline ends came to 14 bases. Germline V CDR1 and CDR2: SGHAT, FQNNGV. The chain's CDR3 is CASSSPRVREKLFF. The CDR3 coding sequence is TGTGCCAGCAGCTCCCCCAGGGTGCGGGAAAAACTGTTTTTT.

J is TRBJ1-2 and V is TRBV3-1 (or the pseudogene TRBV3-2); D call uncertain. With 1 base removed from V and 8 bases from J, the gap between germline ends came to 20 bases. Looked up from germline, CDR1 is LGHDT and CDR2 is YNNKEL (reference sequence). This CDR3 has 16 residues. For the CDR3, the DNA is TGTGCCAGCAGCCAAGTTCAGAACCTCTACCCGGGGGGCTACACCTTC. The encoded protein is CASSQVQNLYPGGYTF.

V and J are TRBV28 and TRBJ1-6; TRBD1 is a possible D gene (6 bases). V lost 4 bases to trimming and J lost 7 bases, with 11 bases between them. The CDR3 consists of 14 residues. Germline assignment: CDR1 MDHEN and CDR2 SYDVKM. CDR3 protein: CASSSPGANSPLHF. CDR3 coding DNA: TGTGCCAGCAGTTCCCCAGGGGCGAATTCACCCCTCCACTTT.

The rearrangement uses TRBV7-3 and TRBJ1-1; 9 nucleotides line up with TRBD1. The CDR3 loop spans 17 amino acids. Germline-derived CDR1 and CDR2 are SGHTA and FQGTGA. V lost 2 bases to trimming and J lost 0 bases; unmatched junction nucleotides: 7. The CDR3 region is CASSLEGTGSLNTEAFF. The CDR3 DNA follows: TGTGCCAGCAGCTTAGAGGGGACAGGGTCGTTGAACACTGAAGCTTTCTTT.

The rearrangement links TRBV9 to TRBJ2-1; 8 bases line up with TRBD1. Germline values: CDR1 SGDLS, CDR2 YYNGEE. The CDR3 loop spans 17 amino acids. V lost 4 bases, J lost 1 base, and 10 bases stayed unmatched. The CDR3 reads CASSFGQGLRSYNEQFF. CDR3 coding DNA: TGTGCCAGCAGCTTCGGACAGGGACTCAGGTCCTACAATGAGCAGTTCTTC.

J is TRBJ1-2 and V is TRBV6-5; D call uncertain. Trimming removed 6 bases from V and 3 bases from J, with 14 bases in between. The germline gives CDR1 MNHEY, CDR2 SVGAGI. This CDR3 is built from 14 residues. The CDR3 DNA sequence: TGTGCCAGCAGCGTAGGACTTACGGACTATGGCTACACCTTC. It encodes CASSVGLTDYGYTF.

The chain joins TRBV28 to TRBJ1-1; D not resolved. Germline V lookup: CDR1 MDHEN, CDR2 SYDVKM. Trimming removed 3 bases from V and 0 bases from J, with 8 bases in between. The CDR3 runs 14 residues. The CDR3 reads CASSFGIMNTEAFF. The CDR3 nucleotides read TGTGCCAGCAGTTTCGGGATTATGAACACTGAAGCTTTCTTT.

The sample holds many counts of this clone. This rearrangement joins TRBV7-9 to TRBJ1-2, with a tentative D call TRBD1 (5 bases). The V gene lost 2 bases and the J gene lost 2 bases, with 6 bases spanning the gap. Per germline, CDR1 SEHNR and CDR2 FQNEAQ (reference sequence). This CDR3 comprises 13 residues. CDR3 in DNA: TGTGCCAGCAGCTTACGGGGGAACTATGGCTACACCTTC. As protein: CASSLRGNYGYTF.